This T cell receptor beta chain was documented in a study of Graves' ophthalmopathy and Graves' hyperthyroidism. This clonotype was observed many times. Its specificity is not known. TCR beta CDR3 regions were amplified from RNA transcripts. First-round RT-PCR used HTBI primers; second-round multiplex PCR followed. TCRdb reprocessed the multiplex PCR reads with MiXCR, giving one entry per CDR3 protein. Among 350,000 to 400,000 distinct CDR3 sequences, approximately 15% were seen once, and the ten largest hold roughly 7%. Aged 18 to 65, hyperthyroidism patients had new diagnoses of under 2 months' duration. Exclusion covered patients with other autoimmune diseases or uncontrolled infections (as well as pregnancy or lactation). The V and J ends lost 7 bases and 5 bases, in that order; junction bases with no gene match: 5. This CDR3 spans 12 amino acids. Findings and limits, study-wide: Among thyroid clonotypes expanded above 0.001 frequency, most also appeared in blood.

The gene calls are TRBV12-3 or TRBV12-4 and TRBJ2-7; 7 bases fit TRBD1. The source material was peripheral blood. This receptor was obtained from a woman under 30 with stable Graves' hyperthyroidism. In DNA form, the CDR3 reads TGTGCCAGCACGAGGGGGCGGAACGAGCAGTACTTC. Translated: CASTRGRNEQYF.